The sequence of this T cell receptor (beta chain) was determined in a study of CD8 T cells in Susac syndrome. Trimming pared 8 bases from V and 7 bases from J, leaving 16 bases between. CDR3 size: 13 residues. Germline V CDR1 and CDR2: ENHRY, SYGVKD. This clonotype has a single count. Reverse transcription of roughly 0.45 to 1 ug RNA was performed with random hexamers. Amplification of TCR beta CDR3 across 54 Vbeta and 13 Jbeta was performed with immunoSEQ multiplex PCR. Via MiXCR, TCRdb re-called the immunoSEQ multiplex PCR reads, giving one row per CDR3 protein. Among around 80,000 distinct CDR3 sequences listed, 90% to 95% were seen once.

The receptor was derived from a human donor with multiple sclerosis. The specimen was CD8+ T cells from PBMCs. This chain joins TRBV10-3 and TRBJ2-3; D is perhaps TRBD1 (6 bases). This CDR3 reads CAIETAGANTQYF. In DNA form, the CDR3 reads TGTGCCATCGAGACGGCAGGGGCAAATACGCAGTATTTT.